This TCR beta chain was recovered during a study of blood T cells in healthy people across ages. This clonotype was counted only a few times. Its antigen is undetermined. Study-wide findings and caveats: A greater number of naive CD4+ cells and higher diversity distinguished long-lived donors from aged donors. The diversity estimates, figures obtained from one million T cells, were considered underestimates. Age brought a roughly linear fall in TCR beta diversity measured per million T cells. Percentage of naive T cells showed a strong correlation with TCR beta diversity.

Next came a second PCR, run for roughly 7 to 12 cycles, which used a sample-barcoded 5' primer along with a J-beta primer mix. From the 5' RACE reads, TCRdb called clonotypes with MiXCR, one entry per CDR3 protein. The sample holds roughly 700,000 distinct CDR3 sequences; around half are singletons and the top ten take about a third. Germline loops: CDR1 SNHLY, CDR2 FYNNEI. The CDR3 runs 14 residues. Trimming shortened V by 6 bases and J by 0 bases, and 9 bases separated the two germline ends. The gene calls are TRBV2 and TRBJ2-1, with D possibly being TRBD1 (5 bases). The TCR originated in a woman aged 55-69 years in good health. The sample comprised blood. DNA of the CDR3: TGTGCCAGCAGAGGACACAGCTCCTACAATGAGCAGTTCTTC. This translates into CASRGHSSYNEQFF.